The source of this TCR beta chain is a study of shared clonotypes between healthy human individuals. The wider study: CD4 naive cells filled three plates per donor, CD4 memory three, CD8 naive two and CD8 memory one.

This clone has just one count. Its antigen remains unidentified. The germline V gene has CDR1 SGDLS and CDR2 YYNGEE. With 4 bases removed from V and 3 bases from J, the gap between germline ends came to 14 bases. The CDR3 runs to 14 residues. Naive CD8 isolation took CD45RO-negative cells positively selected for CCR7 and excluded terminally differentiated effector memory CD45RA+ cells. Clones were read by immunoSEQ multiplex PCR, and TCRdb kept only the in-frame ones, dropping some. The top ten clones hold around 1.7% of a sample with around 2,000,000 clones, about 92% of them seen once. General observations from the study: Clonotypes shared by all four donors outscored non-shared clonotypes in generation probability. Sorted-subset samples were not fully sequenced, rarefaction indicated. Naive subsets usually exceeded memory subsets in estimated richness.

Sequencing used naive CD8+ T cells from PBMCs. This TCR was sampled from a man younger than 30 in good health. Some clones in this sample may be carry-over from other donors' samples. The chain carries TRBV9 and TRBJ2-7; the D gene is possibly TRBD1 (5 bases). CDR3 loop: CASSPWAGRYEQYF. Here the CDR3 DNA reads TGTGCCAGCAGCCCGTGGGCAGGGCGCTACGAGCAGTACTTC.